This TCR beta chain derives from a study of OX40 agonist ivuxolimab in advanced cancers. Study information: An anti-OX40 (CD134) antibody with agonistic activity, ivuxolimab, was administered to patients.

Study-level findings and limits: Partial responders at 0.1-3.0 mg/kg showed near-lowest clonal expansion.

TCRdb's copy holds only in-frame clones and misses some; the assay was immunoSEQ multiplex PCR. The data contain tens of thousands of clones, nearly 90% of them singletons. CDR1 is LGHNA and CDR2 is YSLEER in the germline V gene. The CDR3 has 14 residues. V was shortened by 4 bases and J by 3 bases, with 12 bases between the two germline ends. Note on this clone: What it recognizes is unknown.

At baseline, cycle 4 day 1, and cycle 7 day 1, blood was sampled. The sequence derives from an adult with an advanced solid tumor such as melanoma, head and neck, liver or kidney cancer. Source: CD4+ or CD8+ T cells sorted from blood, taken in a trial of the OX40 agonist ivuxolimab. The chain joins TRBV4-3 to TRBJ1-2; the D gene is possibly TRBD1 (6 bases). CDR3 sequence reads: CASSPGAADYGYTF. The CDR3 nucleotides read TGCGCCAGCAGCCCGGGGGCGGCCGACTATGGCTACACCTTC.